These 16 T cell receptor beta chains share one sample of origin, sequenced in a study of blood T cell repertoires in COVID-19. Some clones are missing from TCRdb's copy, which holds only in-frame ones; the method was immunoSEQ multiplex PCR. The sample holds some 180,000 clones, roughly 76% seen once. The sample was peripheral blood. Receptors originate from a woman older than 75 with COVID-19, enrolled during active disease.

This clone was picked up one time. The V call is TRBV2, the J call TRBJ2-1; TRBD2 is a possible D gene (6 bases). Trimming left V 6 bases short and J 4 bases short, with 13 bases between. Germline CDR1 reads SNHLY; CDR2 reads FYNNEI. The CDR3 runs 14 residues. The CDR3: CASRGGGAYNEQFF. DNA of the CDR3: TGTGCCAGCAGGGGTGGCGGGGCGTACAATGAGCAGTTCTTC.

The chain combines TRBV9 with TRBJ2-5; a weak D match, TRBD2 (7 bases). The CDR3 has 14 amino acids. Between the trimmed V and J ends, which lost 1 base and 2 bases, there was a span of 9 bases. CDR1 and CDR2 from the germline V gene are SGDLS and YYNGEE. In nucleotides, the CDR3 is TGTGCCAGCAGCGTAAGGGGGGGGCAAGAGACCCAGTACTTC. Amino acid sequence: CASSVRGGQETQYF.

This sequence joins TRBV27 and TRBJ1-2; D gene uncertain. Germline CDR1 MNHEY, CDR2 SMNVEV (reference sequence). The CDR3 length is 17 residues. V lost 5 bases and J 0 bases, leaving 19 bases between the germline ends. The CDR3 here is CASSPSWLALTNYGYTF. The CDR3 nucleotides read TGTGCCAGCAGTCCCTCGTGGCTAGCTTTAACTAACTATGGCTACACCTTC.

Only a few counts were recorded for this clone. The gene calls are TRBV4-1 and TRBJ1-6, with 7 bases identical to TRBD1. J lost 7 bases, V lost 4 bases, and 7 bases had no gene match. This CDR3 is 15 amino acids long. Per the germline V gene, CDR1 is MGHRA and CDR2 is YSYEKL. The CDR3, as DNA: TGCGCCAGCAGCCGACTTCCGGACAGGAATTCACCCCTCCACTTT. This translates into CASSRLPDRNSPLHF.

The V call is TRBV19, the J call TRBJ1-5; tentatively, D is TRBD1 (6 bases). The V end was cut by 7 bases, the J end by 5 bases, with 15 bases between. Germline V lookup: CDR1 LNHDA, CDR2 SQIVND (reference sequence). This CDR3 has 14 residues. The CDR3 DNA reads TGTGCCAGTAACCCGGACAGCTTCTATCAGCCCCAGCATTTT. Amino acids: CASNPDSFYQPQHF. Full variable domain (outside the CDR3, taken from reference TRBV19 and TRBJ1-5): DGGITQSPKYLFRKEGQNVTLSCEQNLNHDAMYWYRQDPGQGLRLIYYSQIVNDFQKGDIAEGYSVSREKKESFPLTVTSAQKNPTAFYLCASNPDSFYQPQHFGDGTRLSIL.

The chain uses TRBV5-1 and TRBJ2-7; maybe TRBD1 (5 bases). V lost 0 bases and J 4 bases, leaving 14 bases between the germline ends. In germline, CDR1 is SGHRS, CDR2 YFSETQ. This CDR3 has 15 residues. The CDR3 sequence is CASSLGQQGVYEQYF. The DNA for the CDR3 is TGCGCCAGCAGCTTGGGACAGCAAGGGGTATACGAGCAGTACTTC.

The CDR3 DNA sequence: TGCGCCAGCAGCATACAGGGTGGCCATGAAAAACTGTTTTTT. This encodes CASSIQGGHEKLFF. V and J are TRBV5-1 and TRBJ1-4; tentatively, D is TRBD1 (6 bases). Germline V gene data show CDR1 as SGHRS and CDR2 as YFSETQ. V was trimmed by 4 bases and J by 6 bases, leaving 13 bases between them. The CDR3 is made up of 14 amino acids. Full variable domain (outside the CDR3, taken from reference TRBV5-1 and TRBJ1-4): KAGVTQTPRYLIKTRGQQVTLSCSPISGHRSVSWYQQTPGQGLQFLFEYFSETQRNKGNFPGRFSGRQFSNSRSEMNVSTLELGDSALYLCASSIQGGHEKLFFGSGTQLSVL.

For the CDR3, the DNA is TGTGCCAGCCGGAGCCTAGGACAGGGGGATGAAAAACTGTTTTTT. This sequence encodes CASRSLGQGDEKLFF. The chain links TRBV6-5 to TRBJ1-4; TRBD1 agrees at 10 bases. J gave up 6 bases and V 8 bases, and 9 bases lay outside the gene matches. The CDR3 runs to 15 residues. The V gene's germline CDR1 is MNHEY and CDR2 SVGAGI.

DNA for the CDR3: TGTGCCAGCAGAACTACCGGGACTAGCGTCGGCGAGCAGTACTTC. Translated: CASRTTGTSVGEQYF. This rearrangement joins TRBV7-8 to TRBJ2-7, with TRBD2 matching 10 bases. V was pared by 6 bases and J by 6 bases, with 11 bases of the junction left unmatched. The CDR3 runs 15 residues. Germline lookup yields CDR1 SGHVS and CDR2 FQNEAQ.

This chain joins TRBV13 and TRBJ1-1, with D perhaps TRBD1 (6 bases). V dropped 1 base and J dropped 5 bases, with 8 bases sitting between them. CDR1 and CDR2 from the germline V gene are PRHDT and FYEKMQ (reference sequence). The CDR3 extends over 13 amino acids. The CDR3 sequence: CASSLARGTEAFF. The DNA for the CDR3 is TGTGCCAGCAGCTTAGCGAGGGGGACTGAAGCTTTCTTT.

In the case of this clone: Other DNA sequences from this sample encode an identical CDR3 as well. The V call is TRBV19, the J call TRBJ1-4; a weak D match, TRBD1 (5 bases). Germline-derived CDR1 and CDR2 are LNHDA and SQIVND (reference sequence). The CDR3 runs to 15 residues. V gave up 5 bases and J gave up 7 bases, with 17 bases separating them. The CDR3 DNA sequence: TGTGCCAGTAGTCCCTGGACGGGGGGAGGTGAAAAACTGTTTTTT. Translated, it gives CASSPWTGGGEKLFF.

CDR3 loop: CASSPRQSRRSPLHF. The CDR3 nucleotides read TGTGCCAGCAGCCCTCGACAGTCTAGGCGTTCACCCCTCCACTTT. The chain recombines TRBV11-3 with TRBJ1-6; perhaps TRBD1 as D (5 bases). The CDR3 totals 15 residues. Trimming pared 5 bases from V and 9 bases from J, leaving 17 bases between. The germline V gene has CDR1 SGHNT and CDR2 YENEEA.

The gene calls are TRBV2 and TRBJ2-3, with D perhaps matching TRBD2 (5 bases). Trimming shortened V by 5 bases and J by 2 bases, and 14 bases separated the two germline ends. CDR1 is SNHLY, CDR2 FYNNEI, per germline. The CDR3 length is 15 residues. In DNA, the CDR3 is TGTGCCAGCAGTTCGCGTGAGAGGGTCACAGATACGCAGTATTTT. Translating it yields CASSSRERVTDTQYF.

The V gene is TRBV6-5, the J gene TRBJ2-1, with 7 positions matching TRBD2. V gave up 4 bases and J gave up 5 bases; unmatched junction bases: 8. The germline gives CDR1 MNHEY, CDR2 SVGAGI. This CDR3 spans 15 amino acids. This CDR3 is CASSSFGLADNEQFF. The CDR3 bases are TGTGCCAGCAGTTCCTTCGGGCTAGCGGACAATGAGCAGTTCTTC.

This clone is a singleton in its sample. This chain joins TRBV21-1 and TRBJ1-1; the table's D call of TRBD1 was not tested on the DNA. TRBV21-1 is an annotated pseudogene. CDR3 size: 13 residues. In DNA form, the CDR3 reads TGTGCCAGCACAAAGGAGACAGGGGCTGAAGCTTTCTTT. Its translation: CASTKETGAEAFF.

The chain uses TRBV30 and TRBJ2-3; D not resolved. The CDR3 has 12 residues. Germline V lookup: CDR1 GTSNPN, CDR2 SVGIG (reference sequence). V dropped 2 bases and J dropped 6 bases, with 9 bases sitting between them. The CDR3 here is CAWSFGADTQYF. The CDR3, as DNA: TGTGCCTGGAGTTTTGGTGCGGATACGCAGTATTTT.